This TCR beta chain originates from a study of shared clonotypes between healthy human individuals. For this clone: One junction end disagrees with the germline gene, perhaps due to a read error.

The CDR3 runs to 17 residues. CDR1 is WSHSY and CDR2 is SAAADI in the germline V gene. Generated by immunoSEQ multiplex PCR, the TCRdb table keeps only in-frame clones and is missing some. This sample has under 2,500,000 clones, with 95% found just once. Source material: naive CD4+ T cells sorted from blood. Sample subset: CD45RA+ positively selected. The clonotype comes from a man aged 18 to 35 in good health. The chain recombines TRBV10-2 with TRBJ2-2, with D perhaps TRBD1 or TRBD2 (5 bases each). The CDR3 nucleotides read TGCGCCAGCAGTGAGTCCCCTGGGGGTGGGAACGCCGGGGAGCTGTTTTTT. Amino acid sequence: CASSESPGGGNAGELFF.